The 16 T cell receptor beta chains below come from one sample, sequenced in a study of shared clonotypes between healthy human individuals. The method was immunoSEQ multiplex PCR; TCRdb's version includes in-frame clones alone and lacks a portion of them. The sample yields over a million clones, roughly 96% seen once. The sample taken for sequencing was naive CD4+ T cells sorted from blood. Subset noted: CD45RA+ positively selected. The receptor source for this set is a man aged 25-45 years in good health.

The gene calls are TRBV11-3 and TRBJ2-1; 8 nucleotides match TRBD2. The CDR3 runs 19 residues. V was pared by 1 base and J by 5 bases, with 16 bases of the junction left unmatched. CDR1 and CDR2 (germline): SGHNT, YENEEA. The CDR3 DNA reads TGTGCCAGCAGCTTAGGTAGTCTAGCGGGCCCACCGGAGGACAATGAGCAGTTCTTC. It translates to CASSLGSLAGPPEDNEQFF.

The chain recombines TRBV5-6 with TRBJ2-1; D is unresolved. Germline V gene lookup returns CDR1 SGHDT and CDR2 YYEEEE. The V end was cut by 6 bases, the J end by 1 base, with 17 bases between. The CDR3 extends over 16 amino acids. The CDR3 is CASTLRRTRSYNEQFF. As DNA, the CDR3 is TGTGCCAGCACCCTGCGGAGAACCCGATCCTACAATGAGCAGTTCTTC.

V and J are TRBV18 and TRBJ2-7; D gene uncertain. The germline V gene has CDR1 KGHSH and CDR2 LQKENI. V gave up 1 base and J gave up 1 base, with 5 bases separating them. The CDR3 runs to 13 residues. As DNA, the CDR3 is TGTGCCAGCTCACCACTACAGTCCTACGAGCAGTACTTC. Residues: CASSPLQSYEQYF. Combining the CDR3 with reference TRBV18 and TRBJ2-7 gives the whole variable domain NAGVMQNPRHLVRRRGQEARLRCSPMKGHSHVYWYRQLPEEGLKFMVYLQKENIIDESGMPKERFSAEFPKEGPSILRIQQVVRGDSAAYFCASSPLQSYEQYFGPGTRLTVT.

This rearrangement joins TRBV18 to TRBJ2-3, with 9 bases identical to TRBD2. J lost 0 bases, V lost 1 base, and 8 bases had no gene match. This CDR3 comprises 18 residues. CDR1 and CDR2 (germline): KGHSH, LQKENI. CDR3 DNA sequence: TGTGCCAGCTCACCACTAGCGGGAGCCAGATCTAGCACAGATACGCAGTATTTT. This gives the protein CASSPLAGARSSTDTQYF.

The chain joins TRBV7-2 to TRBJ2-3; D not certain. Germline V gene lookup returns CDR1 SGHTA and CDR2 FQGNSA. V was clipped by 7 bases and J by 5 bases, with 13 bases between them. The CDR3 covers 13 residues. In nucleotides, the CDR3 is TGTGCCAGCAACCTTCGCCCCCTAGATACGCAGTATTTT. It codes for CASNLRPLDTQYF. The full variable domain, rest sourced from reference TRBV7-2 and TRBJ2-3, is GAGVSQSPSNKVTEKGKDVELRCDPISGHTALYWYRQSLGQGLEFLIYFQGNSAPDKSGLPSDRFSAERTGGSVSTLTIQRTQQEDSAVYLCASNLRPLDTQYFGPGTRLTVL.

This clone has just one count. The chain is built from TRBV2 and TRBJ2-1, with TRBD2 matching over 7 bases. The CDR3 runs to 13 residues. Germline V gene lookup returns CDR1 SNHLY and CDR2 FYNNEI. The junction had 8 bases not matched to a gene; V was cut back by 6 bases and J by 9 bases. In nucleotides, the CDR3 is TGTGCCAGCAGGAGCGGGACCCTAATTGAGCAGTTCTTC. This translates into CASRSGTLIEQFF. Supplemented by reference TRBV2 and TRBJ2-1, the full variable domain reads EPEVTQTPSHQVTQMGQEVILRCVPISNHLYFYWYRQILGQKVEFLVSFYNNEISEKSEIFDDQFSVERPDGSNFTLKIRSTKLEDSAMYFCASRSGTLIEQFFGPGTRLTVL.

CDR3 residues: CASSFRGAGQPQHF. The CDR3 DNA reads as TGTGCCAGCAGCTTCAGGGGGGCGGGTCAGCCCCAGCATTTT. The chain combines TRBV28 with TRBJ1-5; 7 positions match TRBD1. The CDR3 contains 14 residues. CDR1 and CDR2 (germline): MDHEN, SYDVKM. V dropped 6 bases and J dropped 6; count of bases not matched to a gene: 8. The full variable domain, its missing parts supplied by reference TRBV28 and TRBJ1-5, is DVKVTQSSRYLVKRTGEKVFLECVQDMDHENMFWYRQDPGLGLRLIYFSYDVKMKEKGDIPEGYSVSREKKERFSLILESASTNQTSMYLCASSFRGAGQPQHFGDGTRLSIL.

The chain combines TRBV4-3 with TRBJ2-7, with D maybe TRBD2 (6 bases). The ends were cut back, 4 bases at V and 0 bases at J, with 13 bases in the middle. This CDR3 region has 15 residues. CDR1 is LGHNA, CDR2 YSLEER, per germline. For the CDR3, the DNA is TGCGCCAGCAGCCGCAGCGGGTACAGCTCCTACGAGCAGTACTTC. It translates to CASSRSGYSSYEQYF.

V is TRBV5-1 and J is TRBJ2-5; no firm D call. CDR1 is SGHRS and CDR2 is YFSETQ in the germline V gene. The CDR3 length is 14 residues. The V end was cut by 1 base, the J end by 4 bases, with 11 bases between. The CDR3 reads CASSLFMIAETQYF. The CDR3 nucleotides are TGCGCCAGCAGCTTGTTTATGATAGCAGAGACCCAGTACTTC.

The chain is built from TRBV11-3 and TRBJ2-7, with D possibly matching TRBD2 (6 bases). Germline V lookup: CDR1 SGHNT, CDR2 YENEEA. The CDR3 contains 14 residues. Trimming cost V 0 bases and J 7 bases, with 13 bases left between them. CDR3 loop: CASSLDSGTGEQYF. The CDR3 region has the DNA TGTGCCAGCAGCTTAGATAGCGGAACGGGAGAGCAGTACTTC. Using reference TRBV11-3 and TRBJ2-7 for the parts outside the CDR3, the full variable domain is EAGVVQSPRYKIIEKKQPVAFWCNPISGHNTLYWYLQNLGQGPELLIRYENEEAVDDSQLPKDRFSAERLKGVDSTLKIQPAELGDSAVYLCASSLDSGTGEQYFGPGTRLTVT.

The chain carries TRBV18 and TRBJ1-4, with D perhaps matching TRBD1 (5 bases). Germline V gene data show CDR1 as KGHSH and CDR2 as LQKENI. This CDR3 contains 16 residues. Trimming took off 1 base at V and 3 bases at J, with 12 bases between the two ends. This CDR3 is CASSPLGVLSNEKLFF. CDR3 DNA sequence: TGTGCCAGCTCACCACTAGGGGTGCTGTCTAATGAAAAACTGTTTTTT.

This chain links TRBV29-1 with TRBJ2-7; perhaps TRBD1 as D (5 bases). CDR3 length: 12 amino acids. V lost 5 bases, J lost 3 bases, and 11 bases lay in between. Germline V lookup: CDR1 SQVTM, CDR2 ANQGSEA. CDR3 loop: CSVRQWSYEQYF. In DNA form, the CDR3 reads TGCAGCGTTAGACAGTGGAGCTACGAGCAGTACTTC.

Here the CDR3 DNA reads TGCACCAGCAGCCAAGCTCTTCACAGACAATCAGGCAATCAGCCCCAGCATTTT. This translates into CTSSQALHRQSGNQPQHF. The chain carries TRBV1 and TRBJ1-5; the tabulated D call, TRBD1, remains unverified against the DNA. TRBV1 is described as a pseudogene. The CDR3 length is 18 residues.

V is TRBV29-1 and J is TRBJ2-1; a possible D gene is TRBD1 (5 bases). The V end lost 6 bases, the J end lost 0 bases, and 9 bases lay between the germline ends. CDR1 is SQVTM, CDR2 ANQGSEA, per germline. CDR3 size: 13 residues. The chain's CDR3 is CSVTRDSYNEQFF. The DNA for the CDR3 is TGCAGCGTGACCAGGGACTCCTACAATGAGCAGTTCTTC.

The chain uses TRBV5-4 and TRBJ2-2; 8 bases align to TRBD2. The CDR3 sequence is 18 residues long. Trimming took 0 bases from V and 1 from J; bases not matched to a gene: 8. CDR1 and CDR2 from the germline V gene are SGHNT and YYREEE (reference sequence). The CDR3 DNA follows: TGTGCCAGCAGCTTGGGCAGTATAGCGGGAATGAACACCGGGGAGCTGTTTTTT. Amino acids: CASSLGSIAGMNTGELFF. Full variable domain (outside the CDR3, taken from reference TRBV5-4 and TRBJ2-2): ETGVTQSPTHLIKTRGQQVTLRCSSQSGHNTVSWYQQALGQGPQFIFQYYREEENGRGNFPPRFSGLQFPNYSSELNVNALELDDSALYLCASSLGSIAGMNTGELFFGEGSRLTVL.

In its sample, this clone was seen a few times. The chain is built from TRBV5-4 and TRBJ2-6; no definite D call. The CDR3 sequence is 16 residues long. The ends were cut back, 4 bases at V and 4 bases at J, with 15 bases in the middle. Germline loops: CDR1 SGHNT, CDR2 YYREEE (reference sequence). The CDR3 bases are TGTGCCAGCAGCCCCCGCCTGCGAGTCGGGGCCAACGTCCTGACTTTC. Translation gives CASSPRLRVGANVLTF.